This is a list of T cell receptor beta chains from one sample in a study of somatic mutations in cytotoxic T cells in rheumatoid arthritis. Here immunoSEQ multiplex PCR was the method, and the copy in TCRdb shows in-frame clones only, minus some. The repertoire includes some 17,000 clones, around 80% of them detected once, and about 20% sits in the top ten. The material sequenced was CD8+ T cells sorted from blood. The receptors stem from an adult with rheumatoid arthritis. CDR3s include the opening cysteine and the closing phenylalanine or tryptophan. D genes are given only for firm matches. Size is omitted from some rows. Given values are once, few, many or a class for expanded clones.

j_call: TRBJ1-4; clone_size: NA; d_call: NA; v_call: TRBV25-1; cdr3_length: 13; cdr3_nt: TGTGCCAGCAGTCCGACAGATTTTGGGAAACTGTTTTTT; cdr3_aa: CASSPTDFGKLFF
j_call: TRBJ1-5; clone_size: few; d_call: NA; v_call: TRBV2; cdr3_length: 14; cdr3_nt: TGTGCCAGCAGTGTGTGGAATGAGAATCAGCCCCAGCATTTT; cdr3_aa: CASSVWNENQPQHF
j_call: TRBJ1-2; clone_size: few; d_call: NA; v_call: TRBV27; cdr3_length: 15; cdr3_nt: TGTGCCAGCAGCCCACAGGGTCACCACTACTATGGCTACACCTTC; cdr3_aa: CASSPQGHHYYGYTF
j_call: TRBJ2-3; clone_size: NA; d_call: NA; v_call: TRBV19; cdr3_length: 18; cdr3_nt: TGTGCCAGTAGTATAGATCCGGTTACGGACGGAACCACAGATACGCAGTATTTT; cdr3_aa: CASSIDPVTDGTTDTQYF
j_call: TRBJ1-2; clone_size: NA; d_call: NA; v_call: TRBV5-8; cdr3_length: 14; cdr3_nt: TGTGCCAGCAGCTTGTACTCGGGCCTCTATGGCTACACCTTC; cdr3_aa: CASSLYSGLYGYTF
j_call: TRBJ2-1; clone_size: NA; d_call: NA; v_call: TRBV5-6; cdr3_length: 11; cdr3_nt: TGTGCCAGCAGCTTCCCTAATGAGCAGTTCTTC; cdr3_aa: CASSFPNEQFF
j_call: TRBJ2-1; clone_size: NA; d_call: NA; v_call: TRBV7-6; cdr3_length: 13; cdr3_nt: TGTGCCAGCAGCTCGGGACTCACGGATGAGCAGTTCTTC; cdr3_aa: CASSSGLTDEQFF
j_call: TRBJ1-5; clone_size: NA; d_call: NA; v_call: TRBV6-1; cdr3_length: 16; cdr3_nt: TGTGCCAGCAGTGAAGACCTGGGGGGGGGCAATCAGCCCCAGCATTTT; cdr3_aa: CASSEDLGGGNQPQHF
j_call: TRBJ1-1; clone_size: NA; d_call: NA; v_call: TRBV2; cdr3_length: 13; cdr3_nt: TGTGCCAGCTCAACTCGACAGCCTCTTGAAGCTTTCTTT; cdr3_aa: CASSTRQPLEAFF
j_call: TRBJ1-5; clone_size: NA; d_call: TRBD1; v_call: TRBV9; cdr3_length: 18; cdr3_nt: TGTGCCAGCAGCGTAGTAAGTCTAAGGGCAGGGGGAAGGCAGCCCCAGCATTTT; cdr3_aa: CASSVVSLRAGGRQPQHF
j_call: TRBJ1-1; clone_size: NA; d_call: NA; v_call: TRBV9; cdr3_length: 13; cdr3_nt: TGTGCCAGCAGCGTATATATTGGGGTTGAAGCTTTCTTT; cdr3_aa: CASSVYIGVEAFF
j_call: TRBJ2-1; clone_size: NA; d_call: NA; v_call: TRBV27; cdr3_length: 15; cdr3_nt: TGTGCCAGCAGTTTCGCCGGGCTAGTCTCGCATGAGCAGTTCTTC; cdr3_aa: CASSFAGLVSHEQFF
j_call: TRBJ2-7; clone_size: NA; d_call: TRBD1; v_call: TRBV7-6; cdr3_length: 16; cdr3_nt: TGTGCCAGCAGCTACGGACAGGGTCTAGGGTACTACGAGCAGTACTTC; cdr3_aa: CASSYGQGLGYYEQYF
j_call: TRBJ2-7; clone_size: NA; d_call: TRBD2; v_call: TRBV5-1; cdr3_length: 14; cdr3_nt: TGCGCCAGCAGCTTTTGGACTAGCACCAACGAGCAGTACTTC; cdr3_aa: CASSFWTSTNEQYF
j_call: TRBJ1-1; clone_size: NA; d_call: NA; v_call: TRBV7-6; cdr3_length: 14; cdr3_nt: TGTGCCAGCAGCTTAGTACGGGGGAGCACTGAAGCTTTCTTT; cdr3_aa: CASSLVRGSTEAFF
j_call: TRBJ2-1; clone_size: NA; d_call: TRBD2; v_call: TRBV12-5; cdr3_length: 15; cdr3_nt: TGTGCTAGTGGTTATGGACTAGCGGGTTTAAATGAGCAGTTCTTC; cdr3_aa: CASGYGLAGLNEQFF
j_call: TRBJ2-7; clone_size: few; d_call: TRBD1; v_call: TRBV7-9; cdr3_length: 16; cdr3_nt: TGTGCCAGCAGCTTACCTAGGACAGGGGGGTCCTACGAGCAGTACTTC; cdr3_aa: CASSLPRTGGSYEQYF
j_call: TRBJ2-7; clone_size: NA; d_call: TRBD2; v_call: TRBV30; cdr3_length: 13; cdr3_nt: TGTGCCTGGGGTAGCGGGCATGCCTACGAGCAGTACTTC; cdr3_aa: CAWGSGHAYEQYF
j_call: TRBJ2-1; clone_size: NA; d_call: NA; v_call: TRBV9; cdr3_length: 15; cdr3_nt: TGTGCCAGCAGCGTAGGGGCAGGGTCCTACAATGAGCAGTTCTTC; cdr3_aa: CASSVGAGSYNEQFF
j_call: TRBJ2-2; clone_size: NA; d_call: NA; v_call: TRBV2; cdr3_length: 15; cdr3_nt: TGTGCCAGCCAAAAGGGGCAGGTGAACACCGGGGAGCTGTTTTTT; cdr3_aa: CASQKGQVNTGELFF
j_call: TRBJ2-1; clone_size: NA; d_call: NA; v_call: TRBV6-4; cdr3_length: 14; cdr3_nt: TGTGCCAGCAGTGACAATGCGGAGGCCAATGAGCAGTTCTTC; cdr3_aa: CASSDNAEANEQFF
j_call: TRBJ2-7; clone_size: NA; d_call: NA; v_call: TRBV28; cdr3_length: 14; cdr3_nt: TGTGCCAGCAGTTTGAGAGGGGGAGCGCACGAGCAGTACTTC; cdr3_aa: CASSLRGGAHEQYF
j_call: TRBJ1-2; clone_size: NA; d_call: TRBD1; v_call: TRBV13; cdr3_length: 14; cdr3_nt: TGTGCCAGCAGCCCCGGACAGGGACCTAGGGGCTACACCTTC; cdr3_aa: CASSPGQGPRGYTF
j_call: TRBJ2-7; clone_size: NA; d_call: NA; v_call: TRBV5-4; cdr3_length: 15; cdr3_nt: TGTGCCAGCAGCTTGGTTCCTAGAGGCTCCTACGAGCAGTACTTC; cdr3_aa: CASSLVPRGSYEQYF
j_call: TRBJ2-7; clone_size: NA; d_call: NA; v_call: TRBV19; cdr3_length: 13; cdr3_nt: TGTGCCAGTAGTATTTTAAGCGGTTACGAGCAGTACTTC; cdr3_aa: CASSILSGYEQYF
j_call: TRBJ2-7; clone_size: NA; d_call: TRBD2; v_call: TRBV6-1; cdr3_length: 17; cdr3_nt: TGTGCCAGCAGTGGACCGGGACTAGCGGGTGGGTCCTACGAGCAGTACTTC; cdr3_aa: CASSGPGLAGGSYEQYF
j_call: TRBJ1-1; clone_size: NA; d_call: NA; v_call: TRBV4-2; cdr3_length: 17; cdr3_nt: TGTGCCAGCAGCCAAGGAAGGGACACCAGTTTGAACACTGAAGCTTTCTTT; cdr3_aa: CASSQGRDTSLNTEAFF